What follows describes a single T cell receptor beta chain. The target antigen is unknown. This record belongs to a study of identical twins. Study-level results: Twins shared beta out-of-frame sequences in excess, but this excess was weaker.

Germline V gene sequence: CDR1 SEHNR, CDR2 FQNEAQ (reference sequence). The CDR3 is 16 amino acids. V lost 6 bases to trimming and J lost 8 bases; unmatched junction nucleotides: 16. A single record per CDR3 protein comes from TCRdb applying MiXCR to the 5' RACE reads. The table records about 900,000 distinct CDR3 sequences, roughly an eighth of them present only once. This sample also belongs to another study, concerning yellow fever vaccine responses in identical twins.

The V and J genes are TRBV7-9 and TRBJ2-1; 7 bases align to TRBD2. The clonotype originates from a woman aged 18-29 years in good health. The sequenced material came from PBMCs. CDR3 sequence reads: CASRPLGGGSFDEQFF. In DNA form, the CDR3 reads TGTGCCAGCAGGCCCCTAGGAGGCGGGAGCTTTGATGAGCAGTTCTTC.